This is a list of T cell receptor beta chains from one sample in a study of Graves' ophthalmopathy and Graves' hyperthyroidism. TCRdb re-derived calls from the multiplex PCR reads in MiXCR, one entry per CDR3 protein. The sample consists of hundreds of thousands of distinct CDR3 sequences, roughly two fifths of them appearing once. The sample comprised peripheral blood. These receptors were collected from an adult man with Graves' ophthalmopathy. Each CDR3 is given with its conserved first and last residue. The D gene is left open where the match is weak. Expanded clones are given a class, and other clones once, few, many or no size at all.

v_gene: TRBV28; j_gene: TRBJ1-2; d_gene: .; abundance: many; CDR3aa: CASRHPPYGYTF; CDR3nt: TGTGCCAGCAGACACCCGCCCTATGGCTACACCTTC
v_gene: TRBV20-1; j_gene: TRBJ1-1; d_gene: .; abundance: many; CDR3aa: CSARPLWTSNTEAFF; CDR3nt: TGCAGTGCTAGACCCCTGTGGACATCGAACACTGAAGCTTTCTTT
v_gene: TRBV29-1; j_gene: TRBJ2-5; d_gene: .; abundance: many; CDR3aa: CSGAGYQETQYF; CDR3nt: TGCAGCGGGGCGGGCTACCAAGAGACCCAGTACTTC
v_gene: TRBV9; j_gene: TRBJ1-1; d_gene: TRBD1; abundance: few; CDR3aa: CASSPGGQGRNTEAFF; CDR3nt: TGTGCCAGCAGCCCGGGGGGACAGGGGCGGAACACTGAAGCTTTCTTT
v_gene: TRBV7-6; j_gene: TRBJ1-1; d_gene: .; abundance: .; CDR3aa: CASSQDAQGRATEAFF; CDR3nt: TGTGCCAGCAGCCAAGACGCCCAGGGGCGGGCCACTGAAGCTTTCTTT
v_gene: TRBV19; j_gene: TRBJ1-1; d_gene: .; abundance: many; CDR3aa: CASNHGWDAPGTEAFF; CDR3nt: TGTGCCAGTAACCACGGCTGGGACGCCCCGGGGACTGAAGCTTTCTTT
v_gene: TRBV5-4; j_gene: TRBJ2-5; d_gene: .; abundance: once; CDR3aa: CASSLEPGRGWGHRETQYF; CDR3nt: TGTGCCAGCAGCTTGGAACCGGGTAGAGGGTGGGGACACAGGGAGACCCAGTACTTC
v_gene: TRBV29-1; j_gene: TRBJ2-7; d_gene: TRBD2; abundance: many; CDR3aa: CSVGGSGGAEQYF; CDR3nt: TGCAGCGTCGGAGGGAGCGGGGGAGCGGAGCAGTACTTC
v_gene: TRBV20-1; j_gene: TRBJ2-7; d_gene: TRBD1; abundance: few; CDR3aa: CSAPGQGVSYEQYF; CDR3nt: TGCAGTGCGCCGGGACAGGGGGTCTCCTACGAGCAGTACTTC
v_gene: TRBV29-1; j_gene: TRBJ2-7; d_gene: TRBD2; abundance: .; CDR3aa: CAWRGTGGSEQYF; CDR3nt: TGTGCCTGGAGAGGGACGGGGGGGAGCGAGCAGTACTTC
v_gene: TRBV11-1; j_gene: TRBJ2-1; d_gene: TRBD2; abundance: .; CDR3aa: CASSPWGGMGEQFF; CDR3nt: TGTGCCAGCAGCCCGTGGGGAGGGATGGGTGAGCAGTTCTTC
v_gene: TRBV9; j_gene: TRBJ1-5; d_gene: .; abundance: many; CDR3aa: CASSVGNSNQPQHF; CDR3nt: TGTGCCAGCAGCGTAGGGAATAGCAATCAGCCCCAGCATTTT
v_gene: TRBV29-1; j_gene: TRBJ2-7; d_gene: TRBD1; abundance: .; CDR3aa: CSLDREFGEQYF; CDR3nt: TGCAGCTTGGACAGGGAGTTCGGCGAGCAGTACTTC
v_gene: TRBV10-3; j_gene: TRBJ2-5; d_gene: TRBD2; abundance: many; CDR3aa: CAISDTSGGAPRETQYF; CDR3nt: TGTGCCATCAGTGATACTAGCGGGGGGGCCCCGCGGGAGACCCAGTACTTC
v_gene: TRBV11-1; j_gene: TRBJ1-1; d_gene: .; abundance: .; CDR3aa: CASSHGLMNTEAFF; CDR3nt: TGTGCCAGCAGCCACGGTCTGATGAACACTGAAGCTTTCTTT
v_gene: TRBV9; j_gene: TRBJ1-1; d_gene: .; abundance: few; CDR3aa: CASSGGGGADTEAFF; CDR3nt: TGTGCCAGCAGCGGGGGGGGGGGCGCAGACACTGAAGCTTTCTTT
v_gene: TRBV4-1; j_gene: TRBJ1-1; d_gene: .; abundance: .; CDR3aa: CASSHLGENTEAFF; CDR3nt: TGCGCCAGCAGCCATCTCGGTGAGAACACTGAAGCTTTCTTT
v_gene: TRBV9; j_gene: TRBJ2-5; d_gene: .; abundance: many; CDR3aa: CASSVGSAQETQYF; CDR3nt: TGTGCCAGCAGCGTAGGTTCGGCTCAAGAGACCCAGTACTTC
v_gene: TRBV15; j_gene: TRBJ1-2; d_gene: .; abundance: few; CDR3aa: CATSRDRDGYTF; CDR3nt: TGTGCCACCAGCAGAGACAGGGACGGCTACACCTTC
v_gene: TRBV19; j_gene: TRBJ2-2; d_gene: TRBD2; abundance: few; CDR3aa: CASSSLSGGSDTGELFF; CDR3nt: TGTGCCAGTAGTAGCCTTTCGGGCGGGAGCGACACCGGGGAGCTGTTTTTT
v_gene: TRBV19; j_gene: TRBJ1-4; d_gene: TRBD1; abundance: many; CDR3aa: CASTGQGDEKLFF; CDR3nt: TGTGCCAGTACGGGACAGGGGGATGAAAAACTGTTTTTT
v_gene: TRBV5-6; j_gene: TRBJ2-5; d_gene: .; abundance: few; CDR3aa: CASSLVGQKETQYF; CDR3nt: TGTGCCAGCAGCTTGGTTGGGCAGAAAGAGACCCAGTACTTC
v_gene: TRBV25-1; j_gene: TRBJ1-4; d_gene: TRBD1; abundance: .; CDR3aa: CASSERGTGRYEKLFF; CDR3nt: TGTGCCAGCAGTGAACGGGGGACAGGGCGCTATGAAAAACTGTTTTTT
v_gene: TRBV7-9; j_gene: TRBJ2-7; d_gene: .; abundance: .; CDR3aa: CASSMGMGEQYF; CDR3nt: TGTGCCAGCAGCATGGGGATGGGGGAGCAGTACTTC
v_gene: TRBV10-3; j_gene: TRBJ1-6; d_gene: TRBD1; abundance: .; CDR3aa: CAISGDSQNSPLHF; CDR3nt: TGTGCCATCAGTGGGGACAGTCAAAATTCACCCCTCCACTTT
v_gene: TRBV29-1; j_gene: TRBJ2-7; d_gene: TRBD1; abundance: many; CDR3aa: CSVGTALYEQYF; CDR3nt: TGCAGCGTGGGGACAGCCCTCTACGAGCAGTACTTC
v_gene: TRBV6-6; j_gene: TRBJ1-2; d_gene: .; abundance: many; CDR3aa: CASSYDNMGGYTF; CDR3nt: TGTGCCAGCAGTTACGACAATATGGGAGGCTACACCTTC
v_gene: TRBV11-2; j_gene: TRBJ2-2; d_gene: .; abundance: .; CDR3aa: CASSDPLARESRELFF; CDR3nt: TGTGCCAGCAGCGACCCCCTAGCGAGGGAGAGCCGGGAGCTGTTTTTT
v_gene: TRBV9; j_gene: TRBJ1-2; d_gene: TRBD1; abundance: many; CDR3aa: CASSATNRGDGYTF; CDR3nt: TGTGCCAGCAGCGCAACGAACAGGGGAGACGGCTACACCTTC
v_gene: TRBV12-3/TRBV12-4; j_gene: TRBJ1-1; d_gene: .; abundance: few; CDR3aa: CASTPPGDRTDAFF; CDR3nt: TGTGCCAGCACCCCTCCCGGGGATAGGACTGACGCTTTCTTT
v_gene: TRBV6-1; j_gene: TRBJ1-3; d_gene: TRBD1; abundance: .; CDR3aa: CASRQTGGRTGNTIYF; CDR3nt: TGTGCCAGCAGGCAGACAGGGGGCCGGACTGGAAACACCATATATTTT